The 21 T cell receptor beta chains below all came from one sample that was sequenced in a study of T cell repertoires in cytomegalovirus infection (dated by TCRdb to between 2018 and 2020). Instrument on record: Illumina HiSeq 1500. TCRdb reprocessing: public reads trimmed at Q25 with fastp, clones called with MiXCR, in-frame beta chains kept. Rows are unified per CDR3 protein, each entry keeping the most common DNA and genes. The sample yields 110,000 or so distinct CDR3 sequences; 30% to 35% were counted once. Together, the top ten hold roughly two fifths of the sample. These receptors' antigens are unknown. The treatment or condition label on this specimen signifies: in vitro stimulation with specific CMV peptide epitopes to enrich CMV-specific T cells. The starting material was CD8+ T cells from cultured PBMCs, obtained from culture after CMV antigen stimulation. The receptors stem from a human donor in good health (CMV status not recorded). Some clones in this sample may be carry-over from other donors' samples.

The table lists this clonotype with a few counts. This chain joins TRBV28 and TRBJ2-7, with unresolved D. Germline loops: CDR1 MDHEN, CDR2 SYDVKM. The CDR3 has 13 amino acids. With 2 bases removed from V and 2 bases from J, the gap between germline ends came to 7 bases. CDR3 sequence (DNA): TGTGCCAGCAGTTTACCAGATACCTACGAGCAGTACTTC. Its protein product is CASSLPDTYEQYF.

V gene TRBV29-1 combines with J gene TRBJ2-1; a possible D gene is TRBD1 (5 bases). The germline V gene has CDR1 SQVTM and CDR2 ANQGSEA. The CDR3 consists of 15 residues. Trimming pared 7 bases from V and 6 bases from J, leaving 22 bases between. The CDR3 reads CSADNRIRLGNEQFF. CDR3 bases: TGCAGCGCCGACAACAGGATCCGATTAGGCAATGAGCAGTTCTTC.

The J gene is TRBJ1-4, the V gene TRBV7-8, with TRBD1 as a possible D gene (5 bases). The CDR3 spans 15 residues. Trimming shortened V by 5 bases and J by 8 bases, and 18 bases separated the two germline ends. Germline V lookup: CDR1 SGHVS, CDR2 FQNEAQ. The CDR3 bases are TGTGCCAGCAGCGCCAGGGTGTCGTCTTGGGAAAAACTGTTTTTT. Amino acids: CASSARVSSWEKLFF. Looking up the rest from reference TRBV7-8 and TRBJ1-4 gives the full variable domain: GAGVSQSPRYKVAKRGQDVALRCDPISGHVSLFWYQQALGQGPEFLTYFQNEAQLDKSGLPSDRFFAERPEGSVSTLKIQRTQQEDSAVYLCASSARVSSWEKLFFGSGTQLSVL.

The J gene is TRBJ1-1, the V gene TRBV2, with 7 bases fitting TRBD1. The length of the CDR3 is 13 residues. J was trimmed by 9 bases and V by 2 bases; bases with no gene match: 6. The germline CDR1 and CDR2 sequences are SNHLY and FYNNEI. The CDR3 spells CASSEIDRAKAFF. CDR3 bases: TGTGCCAGCAGTGAAATCGACAGGGCAAAAGCTTTCTTT. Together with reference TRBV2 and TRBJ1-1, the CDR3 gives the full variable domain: EPEVTQTPSHQVTQMGQEVILRCVPISNHLYFYWYRQILGQKVEFLVSFYNNEISEKSEIFDDQFSVERPDGSNFTLKIRSTKLEDSAMYFCASSEIDRAKAFFGQGTRLTVV.

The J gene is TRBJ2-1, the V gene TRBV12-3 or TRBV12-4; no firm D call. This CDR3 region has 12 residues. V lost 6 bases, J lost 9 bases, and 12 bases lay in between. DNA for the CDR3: TGTGCCAGCAGCCTAGGGATTCCTGAGCAGTTCTTC. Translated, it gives CASSLGIPEQFF.

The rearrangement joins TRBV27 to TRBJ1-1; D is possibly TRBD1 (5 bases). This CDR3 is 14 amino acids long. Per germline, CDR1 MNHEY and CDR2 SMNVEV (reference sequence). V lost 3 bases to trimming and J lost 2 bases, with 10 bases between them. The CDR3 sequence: CASSFQGLNTEAFF. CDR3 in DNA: TGTGCCAGCAGTTTCCAGGGCCTCAACACTGAAGCTTTCTTT.

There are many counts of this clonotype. The CDR3 DNA follows: TGTGCCAGCAGCTTACTTCAGGCGAACACTGAAGCTTTCTTT. Translation: CASSLLQANTEAFF. V is TRBV7-2 and J is TRBJ1-1, with D unresolved. Germline V lookup: CDR1 SGHTA, CDR2 FQGNSA. This CDR3 has 14 amino acids. The V end was cut by 2 bases, the J end by 1 base, with 8 bases between.

CDR3 coding DNA: TGTGCCAGCAGCTTACAGGGGCGGTACACCGGGGAGCTGTTTTTT. It yields the protein CASSLQGRYTGELFF. This chain uses TRBV6-2 or TRBV6-3 with TRBJ2-2; 7 nucleotides align to TRBD1. The CDR3 loop spans 15 amino acids. V lost 6 bases and J lost 3; bases outside the gene matches: 7. Per germline, CDR1 MNHEY and CDR2 SVGEGT.

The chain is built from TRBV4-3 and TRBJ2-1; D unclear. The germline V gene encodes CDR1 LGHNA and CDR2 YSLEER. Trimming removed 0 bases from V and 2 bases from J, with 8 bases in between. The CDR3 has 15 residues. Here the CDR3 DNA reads TGCGCCAGCAGCCAAGACGAGTTCCCCTACAATGAGCAGTTCTTC. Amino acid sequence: CASSQDEFPYNEQFF.

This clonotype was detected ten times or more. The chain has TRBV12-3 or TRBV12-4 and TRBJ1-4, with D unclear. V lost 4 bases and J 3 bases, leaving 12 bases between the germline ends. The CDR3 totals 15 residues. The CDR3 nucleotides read TGTGCCAGCAGTTCCATACAAAGTCCTAATGAAAAACTGTTTTTT. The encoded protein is CASSSIQSPNEKLFF.

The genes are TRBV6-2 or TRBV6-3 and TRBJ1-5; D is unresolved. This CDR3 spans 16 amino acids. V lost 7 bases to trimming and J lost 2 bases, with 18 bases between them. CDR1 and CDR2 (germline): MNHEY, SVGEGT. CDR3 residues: CASTPGVGPGNQPQHF. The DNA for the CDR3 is TGTGCCAGCACCCCCGGGGTAGGGCCGGGCAATCAGCCCCAGCATTTT.

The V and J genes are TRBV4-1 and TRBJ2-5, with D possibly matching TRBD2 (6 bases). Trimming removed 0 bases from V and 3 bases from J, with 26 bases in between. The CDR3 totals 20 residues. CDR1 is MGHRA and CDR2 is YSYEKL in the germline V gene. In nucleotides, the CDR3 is TGCGCCAGCAGCCAAGAGGGCGGGGCAGGTCTAAACGGCTGGGAAGAGACCCAGTACTTC. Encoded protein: CASSQEGGAGLNGWEETQYF.

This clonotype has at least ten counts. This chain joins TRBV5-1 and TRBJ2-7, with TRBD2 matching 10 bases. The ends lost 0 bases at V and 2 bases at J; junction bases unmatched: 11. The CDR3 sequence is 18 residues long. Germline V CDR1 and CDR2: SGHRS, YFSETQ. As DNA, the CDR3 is TGCGCCAGCAGCTTGGAAATAACCTTAGCGGGGGGCCCCTACGAGCAGTACTTC. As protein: CASSLEITLAGGPYEQYF.

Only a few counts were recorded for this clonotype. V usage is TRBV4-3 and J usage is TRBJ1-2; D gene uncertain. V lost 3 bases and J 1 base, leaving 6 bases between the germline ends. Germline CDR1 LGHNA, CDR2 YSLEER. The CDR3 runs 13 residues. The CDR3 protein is CASSHTDNYGYTF. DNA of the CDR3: TGCGCCAGCAGCCATACAGATAACTATGGCTACACCTTC.

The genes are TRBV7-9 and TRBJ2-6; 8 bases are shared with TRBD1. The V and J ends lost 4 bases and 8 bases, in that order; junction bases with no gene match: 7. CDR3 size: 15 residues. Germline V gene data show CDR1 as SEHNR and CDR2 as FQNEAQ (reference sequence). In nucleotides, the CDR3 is TGTGCCAGCAGCTCTTACCAGGGGGCGTCCAACGTCCTGACTTTC. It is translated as CASSSYQGASNVLTF.

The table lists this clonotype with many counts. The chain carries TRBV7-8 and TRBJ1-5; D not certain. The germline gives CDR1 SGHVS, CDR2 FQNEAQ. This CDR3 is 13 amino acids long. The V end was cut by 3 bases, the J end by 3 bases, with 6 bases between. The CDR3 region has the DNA TGTGCCAGCAGCTTCTCGTTCAATCAGCCCCAGCATTTT. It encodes CASSFSFNQPQHF.

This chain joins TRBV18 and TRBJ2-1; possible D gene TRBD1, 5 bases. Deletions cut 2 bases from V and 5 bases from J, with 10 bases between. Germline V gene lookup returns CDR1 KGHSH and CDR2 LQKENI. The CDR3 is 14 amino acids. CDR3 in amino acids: CASSPGSRDNEQFF. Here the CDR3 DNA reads TGTGCCAGCTCACCAGGTTCCAGGGACAATGAGCAGTTCTTC. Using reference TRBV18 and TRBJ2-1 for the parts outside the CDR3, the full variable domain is NAGVMQNPRHLVRRRGQEARLRCSPMKGHSHVYWYRQLPEEGLKFMVYLQKENIIDESGMPKERFSAEFPKEGPSILRIQQVVRGDSAAYFCASSPGSRDNEQFFGPGTRLTVL.

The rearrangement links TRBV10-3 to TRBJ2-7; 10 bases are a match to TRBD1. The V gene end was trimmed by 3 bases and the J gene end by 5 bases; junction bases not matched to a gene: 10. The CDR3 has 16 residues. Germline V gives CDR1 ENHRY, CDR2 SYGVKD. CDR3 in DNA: TGTGCCATCAGTGATACTCGGACAGGGGGTGTGGACGAGCAGTACTTC. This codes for CAISDTRTGGVDEQYF.

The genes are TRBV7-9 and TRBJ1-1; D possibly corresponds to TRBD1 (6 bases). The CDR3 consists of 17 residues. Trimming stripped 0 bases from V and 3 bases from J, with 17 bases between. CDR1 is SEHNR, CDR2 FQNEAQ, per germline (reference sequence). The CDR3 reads CASSLAGRGMGYTEAFF. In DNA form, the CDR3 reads TGTGCCAGCAGCTTAGCGGGTAGGGGGATGGGGTACACTGAAGCTTTCTTT. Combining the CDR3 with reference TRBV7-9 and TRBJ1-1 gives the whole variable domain DTGVSQNPRHKITKRGQNVTFRCDPISEHNRLYWYRQTLGQGPEFLTYFQNEAQLEKSRLLSDRFSAERPKGSFSTLEIQRTEQGDSAMYLCASSLAGRGMGYTEAFFGQGTRLTVV.

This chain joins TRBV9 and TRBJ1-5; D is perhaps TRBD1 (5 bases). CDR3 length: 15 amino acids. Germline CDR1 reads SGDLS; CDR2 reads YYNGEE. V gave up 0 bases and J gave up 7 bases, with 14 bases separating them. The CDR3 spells CASSVDAGEGQPQHF. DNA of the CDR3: TGTGCCAGCAGCGTAGACGCGGGGGAGGGGCAGCCCCAGCATTTT.

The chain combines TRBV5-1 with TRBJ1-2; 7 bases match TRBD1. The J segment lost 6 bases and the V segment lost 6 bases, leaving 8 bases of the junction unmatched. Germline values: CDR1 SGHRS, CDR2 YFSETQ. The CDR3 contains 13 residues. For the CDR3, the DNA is TGCGCCAGCAATTGGGATACAGGGGATGGCTACACCTTC. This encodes CASNWDTGDGYTF.